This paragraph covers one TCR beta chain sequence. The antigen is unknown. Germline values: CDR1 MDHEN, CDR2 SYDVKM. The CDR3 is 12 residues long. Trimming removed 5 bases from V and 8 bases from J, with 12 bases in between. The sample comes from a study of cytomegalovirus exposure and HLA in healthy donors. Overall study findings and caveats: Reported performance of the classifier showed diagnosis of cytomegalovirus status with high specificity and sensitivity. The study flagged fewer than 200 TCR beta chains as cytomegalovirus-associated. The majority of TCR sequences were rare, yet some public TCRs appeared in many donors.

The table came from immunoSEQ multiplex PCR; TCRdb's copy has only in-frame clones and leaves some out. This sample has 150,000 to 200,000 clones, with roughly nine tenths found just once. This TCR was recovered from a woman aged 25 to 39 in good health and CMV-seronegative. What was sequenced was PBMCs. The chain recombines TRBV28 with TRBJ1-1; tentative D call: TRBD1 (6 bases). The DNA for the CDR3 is TGTGCCAGCAGTGACCCGGGACAAGAAGCTTTCTTT. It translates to CASSDPGQEAFF.